The sequence of this T cell receptor beta chain was determined in a study of glioma-infiltrating T cells. The CDR3 contains 13 residues. Trimming shortened V by 1 base and J by 2 bases, and 5 bases separated the two germline ends. Germline CDR1 SGHTA, CDR2 FQGNSA. TCR alpha and beta CDR3 regions were amplified from RNA using iRepertoire nested multiplex PCR. TCRdb passed the multiplex PCR reads through MiXCR, listing each CDR3 protein once. The table has 100,000 to 150,000 distinct CDR3 sequences, approximately 26% seen once. This clonotype showed up many times. The chain carries TRBV7-2 and TRBJ2-5; D is unresolved. This clonotype was obtained from a human donor with low-grade glioma or glioblastoma, undergoing nonglioma brain surgery, or in good health (not recorded which). Sequencing used glioma tissue, nonneoplastic brain tissue, or PBMCs (not recorded which). The CDR3 protein is CASSLVGQETQYF. In DNA, the CDR3 is TGTGCCAGCAGCTTAGTGGGGCAAGAGACCCAGTACTTC.